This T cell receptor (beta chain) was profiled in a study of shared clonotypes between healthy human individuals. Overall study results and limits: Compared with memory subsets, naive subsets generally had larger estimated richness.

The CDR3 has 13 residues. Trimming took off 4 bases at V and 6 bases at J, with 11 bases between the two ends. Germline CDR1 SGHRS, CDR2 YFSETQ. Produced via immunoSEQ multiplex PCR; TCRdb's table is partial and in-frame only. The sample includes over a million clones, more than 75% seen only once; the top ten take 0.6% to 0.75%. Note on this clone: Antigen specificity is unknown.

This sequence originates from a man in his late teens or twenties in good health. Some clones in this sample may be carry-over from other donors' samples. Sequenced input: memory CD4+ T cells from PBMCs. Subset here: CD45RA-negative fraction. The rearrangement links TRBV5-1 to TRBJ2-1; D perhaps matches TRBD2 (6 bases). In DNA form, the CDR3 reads TGCGCCAGCAGCCGGGGGAGGCTCAATGAGCAGTTCTTC. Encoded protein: CASSRGRLNEQFF.